This T cell receptor (beta chain) was retrieved from a study of radiotherapy plus CTLA-4 blockade in lung cancer. The CDR3 extends over 13 amino acids. Looked up from germline, CDR1 is MNHNY and CDR2 is SVGAGI (reference sequence). V was cut by 6 bases and J by 6 bases, with 14 bases left in between. Findings and limits, study-wide: Subsequent to radiotherapy plus ipilimumab, tumor-derived TCR clones underwent expansion in blood. Alongside interferon-beta, early blood T cell clone dynamics were reportedly the best predictor of response.

As for this clone: Its antigen is still unknown.

Generated by immunoSEQ multiplex PCR, the TCRdb table keeps only in-frame clones and is missing some. The sample holds about 77,000 clones; roughly four fifths are singletons and the top ten take 9.9%. The clonotype comes from a human donor with non-small cell lung cancer whose response to radiotherapy plus ipilimumab could not be evaluated. This rearrangement joins TRBV6-6 to TRBJ1-2, with D hard to call. This sample comprised peripheral blood, obtained from a patient treated with radiotherapy plus ipilimumab. The CDR3 sequence: CASRPDGDHGYTF. In DNA, the CDR3 is TGTGCCAGCAGACCCGACGGAGATCATGGCTACACCTTC.